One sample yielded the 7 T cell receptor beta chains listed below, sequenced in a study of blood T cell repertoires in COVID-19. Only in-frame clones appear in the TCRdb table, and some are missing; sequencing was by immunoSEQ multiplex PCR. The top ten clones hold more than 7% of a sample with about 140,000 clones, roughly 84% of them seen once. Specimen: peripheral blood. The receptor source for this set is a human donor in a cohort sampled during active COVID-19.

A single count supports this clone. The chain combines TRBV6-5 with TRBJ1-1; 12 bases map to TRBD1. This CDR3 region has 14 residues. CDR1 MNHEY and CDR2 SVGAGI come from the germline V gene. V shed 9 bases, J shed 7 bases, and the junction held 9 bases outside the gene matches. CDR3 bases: TGTGCCAGTTCCCGGGACAGGGGGCGCGGTGAAGCTTTCTTT. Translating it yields CASSRDRGRGEAFF.

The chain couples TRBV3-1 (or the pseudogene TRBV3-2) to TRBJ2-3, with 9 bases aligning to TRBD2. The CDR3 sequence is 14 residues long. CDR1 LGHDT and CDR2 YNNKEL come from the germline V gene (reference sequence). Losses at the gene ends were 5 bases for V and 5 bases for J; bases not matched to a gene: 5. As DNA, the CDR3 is TGTGCCAGCAGCTCCCTGACTAGCGGAGATACGCAGTATTTT. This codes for CASSSLTSGDTQYF.

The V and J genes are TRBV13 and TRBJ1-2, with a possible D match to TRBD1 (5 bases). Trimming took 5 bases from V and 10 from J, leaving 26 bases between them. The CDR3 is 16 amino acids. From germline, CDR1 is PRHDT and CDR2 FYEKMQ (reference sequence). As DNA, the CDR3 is TGTGCCAGCAGCGTTTACAGGCTGTCCCCTCAGGTATACTACACCTTC. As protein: CASSVYRLSPQVYYTF.

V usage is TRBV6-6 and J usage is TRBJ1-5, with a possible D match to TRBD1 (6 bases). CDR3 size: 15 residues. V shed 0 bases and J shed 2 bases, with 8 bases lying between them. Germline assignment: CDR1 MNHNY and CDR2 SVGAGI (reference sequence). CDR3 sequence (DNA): TGTGCCAGCAGTTACTCGAAGGGGGGCAATCAGCCCCAGCATTTT. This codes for CASSYSKGGNQPQHF.

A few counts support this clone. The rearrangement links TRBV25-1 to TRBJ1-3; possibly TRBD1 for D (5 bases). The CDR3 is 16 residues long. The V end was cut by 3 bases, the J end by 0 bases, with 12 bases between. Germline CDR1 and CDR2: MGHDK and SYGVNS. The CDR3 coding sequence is TGTGCCAGCAGTGATTCCGGGGGTGGCTCTGGAAACACCATATATTTT. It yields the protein CASSDSGGGSGNTIYF.

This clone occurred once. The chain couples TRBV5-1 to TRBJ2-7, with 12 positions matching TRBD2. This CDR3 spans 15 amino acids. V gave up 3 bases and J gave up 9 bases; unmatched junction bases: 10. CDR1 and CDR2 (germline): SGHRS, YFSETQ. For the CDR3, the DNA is TGCGCCAGCAGCTCACAACTAGCGGGGGGCCGGGGGCAGTACTTC. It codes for CASSSQLAGGRGQYF.

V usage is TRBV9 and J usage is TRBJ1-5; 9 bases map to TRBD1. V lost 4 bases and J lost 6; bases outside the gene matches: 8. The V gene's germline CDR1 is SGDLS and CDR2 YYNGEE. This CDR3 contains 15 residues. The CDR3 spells CASSPSDRGSQPQHF. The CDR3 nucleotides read TGTGCCAGCAGCCCTTCGGACAGGGGAAGTCAGCCCCAGCATTTT.